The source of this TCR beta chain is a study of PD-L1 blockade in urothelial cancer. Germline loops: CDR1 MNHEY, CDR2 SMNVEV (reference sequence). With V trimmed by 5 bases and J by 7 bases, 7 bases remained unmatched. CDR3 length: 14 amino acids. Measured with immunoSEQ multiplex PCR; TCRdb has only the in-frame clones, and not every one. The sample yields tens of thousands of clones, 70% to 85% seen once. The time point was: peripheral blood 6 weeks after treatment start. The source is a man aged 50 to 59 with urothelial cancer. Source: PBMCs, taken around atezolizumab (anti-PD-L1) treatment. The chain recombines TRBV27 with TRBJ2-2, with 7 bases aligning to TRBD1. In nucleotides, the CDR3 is TGTGCCAGCAGTACAGGGACAGCCATCGGGGAGCTGTTTTTT. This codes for CASSTGTAIGELFF.